This entry features one TCR beta chain sequence. Its specificity is unknown. The data derive from a study of OX40 agonist ivuxolimab in advanced cancers. Study observations and caveats: The antigen specificity of the peripheral T cells (those that were expanded) was not determined. At 0.1 to 3.0 mg/kg, CD4+ and CD8+ blood T cells expanded clonally by week 6.

Peripheral blood came from all dose cohorts at three timepoints. Sequencing used immunoSEQ multiplex PCR; TCRdb keeps in-frame clones, though not all of them. The sample gives more than 20,000 clones, around 85% of which show up once; around 30% is in the top ten. With 6 bases removed from V and 2 bases from J, the gap between germline ends came to 8 bases. Germline V gene data show CDR1 as MNHEY and CDR2 as SVGAGI. This CDR3 is built from 12 residues. This specimen was CD4+ or CD8+ T cells sorted from blood, taken in a trial of the OX40 agonist ivuxolimab. This TCR was recovered from an adult with an advanced solid tumor such as melanoma, head and neck, liver or kidney cancer. J is TRBJ2-7 and V is TRBV6-5; D is unclear. The CDR3 here is CASRAATYEQYF. The CDR3 DNA reads as TGTGCCAGCAGGGCGGCCACCTACGAGCAGTACTTC.